The following is a T cell receptor beta chain sequence with its context. This sample was taken from a study of regulatory T cells in long-lasting Graves disease. V lost 2 bases, J lost 1 base, and 4 bases stayed unmatched. Germline loops: CDR1 LGHNA, CDR2 YNFKEQ. This CDR3 is built from 16 residues. The time point was: newly diagnosed GD, antithyroid drugs for less than 3 months. From PBMCs, RNA was extracted and then used to make the TCR library. In Xi'an, China, an endocrinology department was the source of patients. In building TCR beta libraries, iRepertoire HTBI primers were used together with Arm-PCR of CDR3 regions. One entry per CDR3 protein, called by TCRdb with MiXCR from the multiplex PCR reads. Among about 220,000 distinct CDR3 sequences, roughly a fifth were seen once, and the ten largest hold roughly 12%. These data were also filed under a second study, of T cells in Graves' hyperthyroidism and ophthalmopathy.

The chain combines TRBV4-2 with TRBJ1-4; 7 nucleotides agree with TRBD1. The clonotype comes from a woman in her 30s with Graves disease. This sample comprised peripheral blood mononuclear cells (PBMCs), obtained at new diagnosis, from a patient treated with antithyroid drugs. The CDR3 sequence is CASSQNRQGTNEKLFF. The CDR3 coding sequence is TGTGCCAGCAGCCAAAACCGACAGGGAACTAATGAAAAACTGTTTTTT.